The 15 T cell receptor beta chains listed next were all sequenced from one sample in a study of shared clonotypes between healthy human individuals. The data were produced by immunoSEQ multiplex PCR, yet TCRdb's version contains in-frame clones alone and is incomplete. This sample has some 1.5 million clones, with around 95% found just once. The sample was naive CD4+ T cells sorted from blood. Specified subset: CD45RA+ positively selected. These receptors all come from a man aged 25 to 40 in good health.

The J gene is TRBJ2-3, the V gene TRBV28; 7 positions agree with TRBD1. Germline-derived CDR1 and CDR2 are MDHEN and SYDVKM. The CDR3 length is 13 residues. Trimming cost V 5 bases and J 4 bases; bases outside gene matches: 3. The CDR3 loop reads CASSPDRSDTQYF. The DNA of the CDR3 is TGTGCCAGCAGTCCGGACAGGTCAGATACGCAGTATTTT.

The chain links TRBV27 to TRBJ2-7; 7 bases are a match to TRBD1. CDR1 MNHEY and CDR2 SMNVEV come from the germline V gene (reference sequence). V lost 3 bases and J lost 6; bases outside the gene matches: 5. The CDR3 sequence is 13 residues long. CDR3 in amino acids: CASSFRQGGEQYF. CDR3 coding DNA: TGTGCCAGCAGTTTTCGACAGGGCGGCGAGCAGTACTTC.

CDR3 loop: CASSLTTPYEQYF. The CDR3 coding sequence is TGTGCCAGCAGTTTAACTACCCCCTACGAGCAGTACTTC. The chain couples TRBV28 to TRBJ2-7, with D hard to call. The CDR3 is made up of 13 amino acids. Germline V CDR1 and CDR2: MDHEN, SYDVKM. The V gene lost 2 bases and the J gene lost 2 bases, with 7 bases spanning the gap.

The rearrangement joins TRBV5-6 to TRBJ2-1; no clear D gene. In germline, CDR1 is SGHDT, CDR2 YYEEEE. The CDR3 sequence is 13 residues long. The V end was cut by 0 bases, the J end by 6 bases, with 7 bases between. CDR3 sequence reads: CASSLGRVNEQFF. The CDR3 coding sequence is TGTGCCAGCAGCTTGGGGAGAGTCAATGAGCAGTTCTTC.

The rearrangement uses TRBV10-3 and TRBJ2-2; D call uncertain. Germline CDR1 reads ENHRY; CDR2 reads SYGVKD. The CDR3 covers 13 residues. V dropped 7 bases and J dropped 3 bases, with 9 bases sitting between them. The CDR3 DNA sequence: TGTGCCATCAAAGGCGACGACACCGGGGAGCTGTTTTTT. It specifies CAIKGDDTGELFF.

This chain links TRBV25-1 with TRBJ2-7; 8 bases line up with TRBD1. CDR3 size: 17 residues. With V trimmed by 4 bases and J by 2 bases, 13 bases remained unmatched. Germline loops: CDR1 MGHDK, CDR2 SYGVNS. The CDR3 sequence: CASSGTRSGTGAYEQYF. The CDR3 DNA is TGTGCCAGCAGTGGGACCCGCTCCGGGACAGGCGCCTACGAGCAGTACTTC.

The rearrangement uses TRBV21-1 and TRBJ2-5; the DNA was not used to check the table's D call, TRBD1. TRBV21-1 is a documented pseudogene. The CDR3 covers 15 residues. CDR3 bases: TGTGCCCAGCCTATCCGGGACATGACCCAAGAGACCCAGTACTTC. This sequence encodes CAQPIRDMTQETQYF.

The chain couples TRBV2 to TRBJ1-5; no clear D gene. The CDR3 runs 16 residues. Germline V gene lookup returns CDR1 SNHLY and CDR2 FYNNEI. The V end was cut by 1 base, the J end by 11 bases, with 21 bases between. The CDR3 loop is CASSEGRATPGKTQHF. The CDR3 nucleotides read TGTGCCAGCAGTGAAGGAAGGGCCACCCCCGGCAAAACCCAGCATTTT. Together with reference TRBV2 and TRBJ1-5, the CDR3 gives the full variable domain: EPEVTQTPSHQVTQMGQEVILRCVPISNHLYFYWYRQILGQKVEFLVSFYNNEISEKSEIFDDQFSVERPDGSNFTLKIRSTKLEDSAMYFCASSEGRATPGKTQHFGDGTRLSIL.

The chain links TRBV7-2 to TRBJ2-3; D not resolved. The germline V gene has CDR1 SGHTA and CDR2 FQGNSA. This CDR3 spans 12 amino acids. Trimming pared 3 bases from V and 3 bases from J, leaving 4 bases between. DNA of the CDR3: TGTGCCAGCAGCTTCCTGACAGATACGCAGTATTTT. Translating it yields CASSFLTDTQYF. Looking up the rest from reference TRBV7-2 and TRBJ2-3 gives the full variable domain: GAGVSQSPSNKVTEKGKDVELRCDPISGHTALYWYRQSLGQGLEFLIYFQGNSAPDKSGLPSDRFSAERTGGSVSTLTIQRTQQEDSAVYLCASSFLTDTQYFGPGTRLTVL.

V and J are TRBV11-2 and TRBJ2-1; D not certain. V was trimmed by 2 bases and J by 7 bases, leaving 12 bases between them. CDR1 SGHAT and CDR2 FQNNGV come from the germline V gene. This CDR3 comprises 14 residues. The CDR3 bases are TGTGCCAGCAGCTTATCTGTGGGATCGAATGAGCAGTTCTTC. Translated: CASSLSVGSNEQFF.

About this clone itself: The identical CDR3 is also encoded by other nucleotide sequences in the sample. J is TRBJ2-1 and V is TRBV10-3; 8 nucleotides line up with TRBD2. Germline V gives CDR1 ENHRY, CDR2 SYGVKD. This CDR3 region has 11 residues. The J segment lost 7 bases and the V segment lost 7 bases, leaving 0 bases of the junction unmatched. This CDR3 reads CAITGGNEQFF. The CDR3 DNA follows: TGTGCCATCACGGGAGGGAATGAGCAGTTCTTC.

The chain uses TRBV5-4 and TRBJ1-3, with 8 bases aligning to TRBD1. The germline V gene has CDR1 SGHNT and CDR2 YYREEE (reference sequence). The CDR3 sequence is 14 residues long. The junction had 2 bases not matched to a gene; V was cut back by 4 bases and J by 2 bases. The CDR3 spells CASSPGGTGNTIYF. The DNA of the CDR3 is TGTGCCAGCAGCCCAGGGGGCACTGGAAACACCATATATTTT.

V usage is TRBV7-2 and J usage is TRBJ2-7; 9 positions match TRBD2. Germline V gives CDR1 SGHTA, CDR2 FQGNSA. CDR3 length equals 16 residues. V dropped 5 bases and J dropped 0; count of bases not matched to a gene: 8. The CDR3 nucleotides are TGTGCCAGCAGCCGAGCTAGCGGGACCAGCTCCTACGAGCAGTACTTC. This gives the protein CASSRASGTSSYEQYF.

This clone was recorded once. The chain is built from TRBV28 and TRBJ2-4; possible D gene TRBD1, 6 bases. The germline V and J ends were trimmed by 4 bases and 0 bases, with 19 bases remaining between them. CDR1 MDHEN and CDR2 SYDVKM come from the germline V gene. The CDR3 spans 18 residues. The CDR3 protein is CASSSGHGRELAKNIQYF. The CDR3 coding sequence is TGTGCCAGCAGTTCGGGACACGGACGAGAACTAGCCAAAAACATTCAGTACTTC.

Regarding this clone: The same CDR3 also results from other DNA sequences found in this sample. The rearrangement uses TRBV10-3 and TRBJ1-5; no clear D. Per the germline V gene, CDR1 is ENHRY and CDR2 is SYGVKD. V lost 4 bases, J lost 0 bases, and 4 bases lay in between. This CDR3 is built from 13 residues. DNA for the CDR3: TGTGCCATCAGTGGGGATAGCAATCAGCCCCAGCATTTT. Translated, it gives CAISGDSNQPQHF.